Shown below are 3 T cell receptor beta chains from a single sample sequenced in a study of regulatory T cells in long-lasting Graves disease. The time point is: newly diagnosed GD, antithyroid drugs for less than 3 months. The TCR library was made from RNA that had been extracted from PBMCs in TRIzol. Assembly of TCR beta libraries relied on iRepertoire HTBI primers together with Arm-PCR of CDR3 regions. Via MiXCR, TCRdb re-called the multiplex PCR reads, giving one row per CDR3 protein. The table shows 410,000 or so distinct CDR3 sequences, with 14% to 15% occurring only once. The same specimen was also included in a second study, on T cells in Graves' hyperthyroidism and ophthalmopathy.

The specimen was peripheral blood mononuclear cells (PBMCs), collected at new diagnosis, from a patient treated with antithyroid drugs. The receptor source for this set is a woman younger than 45 with Graves disease.

This clonotype appeared a few times. A much larger clone is a single base away; this may be a read error. The rearrangement links TRBV27 to TRBJ2-3; 7 positions match TRBD2. The germline gives CDR1 MNHEY, CDR2 SMNVEV (reference sequence). V lost 5 bases to trimming and J lost 6 bases; unmatched junction nucleotides: 11. CDR3 length: 15 residues. DNA of the CDR3: TGTGCCAGCAGTCTGGGACCTTTGGGGGGGGATACGCAGTATTTT. This codes for CASSLGPLGGDTQYF.

In this sample, this clonotype turned up many times. The chain employs TRBV12-3 or TRBV12-4 and TRBJ2-1; 14 nucleotides agree with TRBD2. The V segment lost 3 bases and the J segment 0 bases; nucleotides outside the gene matches: 7. This CDR3 is 19 amino acids long. The CDR3 nucleotides read TGTGCCAGCAGTTTTTTGGGACTAGCGGGAGAGAGCTCCTACAATGAGCAGTTCTTC. Translation: CASSFLGLAGESSYNEQFF.

Remarks on this clonotype: This CDR3 is missing its conserved last phenylalanine or tryptophan, likely due to a read error. It is unclear where the CDR3 begins or ends on the DNA, so no DNA is shown, and the CDR3 is as TCRdb lists it. The chain carries TRBV5-1 and TRBJ1-5; the table's D gene call, TRBD1, was not cross checked with the DNA. The CDR3 comprises 16 residues, both ends counted. CDR1 and CDR2 from the germline V gene are SGHRS and YFSETQ. This chain's CDR3 is CASSLAPGGTNQPRHS.